This T cell receptor beta chain was documented in a study of T cells in localized non-small cell lung cancer. Study results and limitations: Sequencing involved a lone tumor region, leaving heterogeneity possible.

A word on this clone: The antigen is not known.

This CDR3 is 14 amino acids long. CDR1 and CDR2 (germline): SGHTA, FQGNSA. V lost 2 bases, J lost 7 bases, and 12 bases lay in between. TCRdb's table, derived via immunoSEQ multiplex PCR, lists solely in-frame clones and lacks some. This sample has tens of thousands of clones, with 90% found just once. This receptor was identified in a woman aged 40 to 75 with stage I lung adenocarcinoma. Specimen: peripheral blood, collected before any cancer treatment. The J gene is TRBJ2-1, the V gene TRBV7-2; the D gene could be TRBD1 or TRBD2 (6 bases each). The CDR3 DNA follows: TGTGCCAGCAGCTTACCCCAGGGGAGGAATGAGCAGTTCTTC. Protein product: CASSLPQGRNEQFF.